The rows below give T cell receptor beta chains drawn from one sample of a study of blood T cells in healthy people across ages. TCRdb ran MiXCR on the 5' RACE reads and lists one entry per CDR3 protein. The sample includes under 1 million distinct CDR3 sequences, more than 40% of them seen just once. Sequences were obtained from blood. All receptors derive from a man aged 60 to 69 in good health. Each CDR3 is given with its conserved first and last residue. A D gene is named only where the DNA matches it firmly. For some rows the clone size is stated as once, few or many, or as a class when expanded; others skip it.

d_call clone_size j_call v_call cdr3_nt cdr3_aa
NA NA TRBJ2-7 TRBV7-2 TGTGCCAGCAGCTCGACACCGGGTTATCATTACGAGCAGTACTTC CASSSTPGYHYEQYF
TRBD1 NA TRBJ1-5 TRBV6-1 TGTGCCAGCAGTGAAACCGACAGGGAGGATCAGCCCCAGCATTTT CASSETDREDQPQHF
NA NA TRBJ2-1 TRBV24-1 TGTGCCACCAGCCCCGGGATAGGGCCCTACAATGAGCAGTTCTTC CATSPGIGPYNEQFF
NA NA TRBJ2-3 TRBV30 TGTGCCTGGAGTGACAGTACAGATACGCAGTATTTT CAWSDSTDTQYF
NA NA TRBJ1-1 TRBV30 TGTGCCTGGAGTCGAAACAGGGCTGGGGAAGCTTTCTTT CAWSRNRAGEAFF
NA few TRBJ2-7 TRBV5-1 TGCGCCAGCAGCCCCACGGGCCCCTGGGACGAGCAGTACTTC CASSPTGPWDEQYF
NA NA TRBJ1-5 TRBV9 TGTGCCAGCACACTCATAACCCAGCCCCAGCATTTT CASTLITQPQHF
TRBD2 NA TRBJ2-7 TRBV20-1 TGCAGTGCCCGATCTTGGGGACTAGCGGACAATGAGCAGTACTTC CSARSWGLADNEQYF
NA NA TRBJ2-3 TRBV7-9 TGTGCCAGCAGCTTGATGGACAGGCAGTATTTT CASSLMDRQYF
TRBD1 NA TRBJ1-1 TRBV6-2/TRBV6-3 TGTGCCAGCAGGGCTGGGACAGGCAGAGGTCCCACTGAAGCTTTCTTT CASRAGTGRGPTEAFF
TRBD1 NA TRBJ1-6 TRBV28 TGTGCCAGCAGTTCGGGACAGGGTCGATCACCCCTCCACTTT CASSSGQGRSPLHF
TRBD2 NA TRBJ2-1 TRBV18 TGTGCCAGCTCCCCGGGACGAGCGGGGAACAATGAGCAGTTCTTC CASSPGRAGNNEQFF
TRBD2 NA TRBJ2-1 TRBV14 TGTGCCAGCAGCCCCCGAGGGTTAGCGGGGGACTTAAGTGGGAATGAGCAGTTCTTC CASSPRGLAGDLSGNEQFF
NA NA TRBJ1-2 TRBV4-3 TGCGCCAGCAGCCGAAGCCGGACGGCGCTCTATGGCTACACCTTC CASSRSRTALYGYTF
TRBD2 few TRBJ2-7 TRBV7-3 TGTGCCAGCAGCCTATTTGGCGGGGGTTACGAGCAGTACTTC CASSLFGGGYEQYF
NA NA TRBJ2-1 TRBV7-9 TGTGCCAGCAGCTTTCTAGGAGATCGTGACTACAATGAGCAGTTCTTC CASSFLGDRDYNEQFF
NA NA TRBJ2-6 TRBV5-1 TGCGCCAGCAGTTACAGCGTAAGCTCTGGGGCCAACGTCCTGACTTTC CASSYSVSSGANVLTF
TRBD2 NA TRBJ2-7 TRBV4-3 TGCGCCAGCAGCCTAGGACTAGCGGACCGCGAGCAGTACTTC CASSLGLADREQYF